The clone carrying this T cell receptor beta chain was detected once. These data belong to a study of blood T cell repertoires in COVID-19. Background on the study: Samples came from the United States, Italy and Spain, spanning acute and convalescent COVID-19. The cDNA or gDNA used as material had been derived from T cells, B-cell-depleted T cells, or PBMCs.

Original analysis: Estimation of nucleated cell counts was performed using reference gene primer amplification. Sequenced by immunoSEQ multiplex PCR; TCRdb stores in-frame clones only, minus some. That table is the source of V, J and clone size, and D and trimming were worked out from the DNA. Of about 170,000 clones listed, about 89% are singletons. Germline V lookup: CDR1 SGHVS, CDR2 FQNEAQ. The length of the CDR3 is 13 residues. J was trimmed by 5 bases and V by 5 bases; bases with no gene match: 5. The sequence was obtained from a man in his 70s with acute or convalescent COVID-19. Source material: peripheral blood. The chain combines TRBV7-8 with TRBJ1-2; TRBD1 aligns across 7 bases. CDR3 in amino acids: CASSRGQNYGYTF. Written as DNA, the CDR3 is TGTGCCAGCAGCCGGGGACAGAATTATGGCTACACCTTC.